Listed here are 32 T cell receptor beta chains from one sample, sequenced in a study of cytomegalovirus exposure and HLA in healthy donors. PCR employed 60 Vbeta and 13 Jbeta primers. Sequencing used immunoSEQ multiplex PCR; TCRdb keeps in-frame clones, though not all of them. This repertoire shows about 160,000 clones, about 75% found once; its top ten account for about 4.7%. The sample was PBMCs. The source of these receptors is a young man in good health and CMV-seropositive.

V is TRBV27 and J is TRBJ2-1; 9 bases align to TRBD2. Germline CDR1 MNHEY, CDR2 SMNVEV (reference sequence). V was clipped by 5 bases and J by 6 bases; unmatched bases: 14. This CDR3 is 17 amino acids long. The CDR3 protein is CASSRPPWAGGLNEQFF. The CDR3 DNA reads TGTGCCAGCAGTCGTCCCCCTTGGGCGGGGGGGCTCAATGAGCAGTTCTTC.

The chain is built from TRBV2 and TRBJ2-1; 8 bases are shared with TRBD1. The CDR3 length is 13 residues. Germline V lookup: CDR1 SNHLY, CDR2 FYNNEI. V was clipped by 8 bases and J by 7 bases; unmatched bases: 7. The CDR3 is CASRDRRFNEQFF. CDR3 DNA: TGTGCCAGCCGGGACAGGCGGTTTAATGAGCAGTTCTTC.

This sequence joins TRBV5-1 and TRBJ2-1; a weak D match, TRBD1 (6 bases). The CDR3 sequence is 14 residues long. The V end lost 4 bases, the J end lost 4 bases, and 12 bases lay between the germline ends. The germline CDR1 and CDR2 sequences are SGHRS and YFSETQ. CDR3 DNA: TGCGCCAGCAGCGAAAGGACAGTTTACAATGAGCAGTTCTTC. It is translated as CASSERTVYNEQFF. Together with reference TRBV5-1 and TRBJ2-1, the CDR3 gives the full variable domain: KAGVTQTPRYLIKTRGQQVTLSCSPISGHRSVSWYQQTPGQGLQFLFEYFSETQRNKGNFPGRFSGRQFSNSRSEMNVSTLELGDSALYLCASSERTVYNEQFFGPGTRLTVL.

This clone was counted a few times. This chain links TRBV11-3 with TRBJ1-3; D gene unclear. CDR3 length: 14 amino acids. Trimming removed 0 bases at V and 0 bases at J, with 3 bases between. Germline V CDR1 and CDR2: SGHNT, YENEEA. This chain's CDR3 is CASSLESSGNTIYF. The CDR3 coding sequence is TGTGCCAGCAGCTTAGAGAGCTCTGGAAACACCATATATTTT.

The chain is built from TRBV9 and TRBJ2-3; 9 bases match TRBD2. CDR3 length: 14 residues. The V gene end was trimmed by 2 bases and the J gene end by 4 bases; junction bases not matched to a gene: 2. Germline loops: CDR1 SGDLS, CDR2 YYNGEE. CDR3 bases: TGTGCCAGCAGCGTTGGCGGGGGGGCAGATACGCAGTATTTT. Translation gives CASSVGGGADTQYF.

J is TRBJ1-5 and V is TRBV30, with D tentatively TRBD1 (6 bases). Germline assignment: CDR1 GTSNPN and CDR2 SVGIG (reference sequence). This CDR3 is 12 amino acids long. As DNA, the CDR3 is TGTGCTTATACAGGGCGAAAAGGGCCCCAGCATTTT. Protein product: CAYTGRKGPQHF.

The CDR3 sequence: CASSERLELAGAYEQYV. The CDR3 DNA is TGTGCCAGCAGTGAAAGGTTGGAACTAGCGGGAGCCTACGAGCAGTACGTC. The chain combines TRBV6-1 with TRBJ2-7; 11 bases align to TRBD2. J gave up 2 bases and V 2 bases, and 8 bases lay outside the gene matches. Germline V gene lookup returns CDR1 MNHNS and CDR2 SASEGT. The CDR3 extends over 17 amino acids.

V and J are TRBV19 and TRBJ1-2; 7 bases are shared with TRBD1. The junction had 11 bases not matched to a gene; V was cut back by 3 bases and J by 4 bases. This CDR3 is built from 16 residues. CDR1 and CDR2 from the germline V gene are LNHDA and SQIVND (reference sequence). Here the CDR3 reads CASSMATGIVFYGYTF. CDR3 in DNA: TGTGCCAGTAGTATGGCGACAGGGATAGTTTTCTATGGCTACACCTTC.

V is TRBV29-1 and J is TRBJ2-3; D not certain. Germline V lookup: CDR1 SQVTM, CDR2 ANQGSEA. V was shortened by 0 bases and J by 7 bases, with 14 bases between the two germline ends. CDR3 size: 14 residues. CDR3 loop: CSVEDQNNKHTQYF. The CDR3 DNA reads TGCAGCGTTGAAGATCAAAACAACAAACATACGCAGTATTTT.

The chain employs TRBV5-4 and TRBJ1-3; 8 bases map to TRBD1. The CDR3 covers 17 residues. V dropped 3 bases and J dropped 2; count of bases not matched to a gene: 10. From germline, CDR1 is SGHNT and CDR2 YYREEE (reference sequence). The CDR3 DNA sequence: TGTGCCAGCAGCTCTCCAACTGGGGGACAGGCTGGAAACACCATATATTTT. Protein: CASSSPTGGQAGNTIYF.

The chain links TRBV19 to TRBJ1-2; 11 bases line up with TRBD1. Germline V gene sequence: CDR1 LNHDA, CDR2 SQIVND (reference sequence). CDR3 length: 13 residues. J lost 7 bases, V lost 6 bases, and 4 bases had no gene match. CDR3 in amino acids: CASRGQGAPGYTF. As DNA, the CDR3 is TGTGCCAGTAGAGGACAGGGGGCGCCTGGCTACACCTTC.

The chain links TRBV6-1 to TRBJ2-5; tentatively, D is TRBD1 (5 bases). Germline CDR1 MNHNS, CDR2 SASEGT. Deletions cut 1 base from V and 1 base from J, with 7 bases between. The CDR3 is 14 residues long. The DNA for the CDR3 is TGTGCCAGCAGTGAAGGGGGCAGCCAAGAGACCCAGTACTTC. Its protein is CASSEGGSQETQYF.

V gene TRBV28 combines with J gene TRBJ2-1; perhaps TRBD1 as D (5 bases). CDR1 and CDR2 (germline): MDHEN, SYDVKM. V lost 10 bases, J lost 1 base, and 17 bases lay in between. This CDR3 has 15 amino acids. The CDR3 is CATVPAQGSYNEQFF. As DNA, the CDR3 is TGTGCCACCGTGCCCGCCCAGGGATCCTACAATGAGCAGTTCTTC.

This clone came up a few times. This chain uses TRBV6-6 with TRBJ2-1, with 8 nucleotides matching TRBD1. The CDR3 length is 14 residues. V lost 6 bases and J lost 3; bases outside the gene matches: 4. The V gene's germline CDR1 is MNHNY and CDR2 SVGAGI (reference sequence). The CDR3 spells CASSRGQGYNEQFF. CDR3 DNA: TGTGCCAGCAGCCGCGGACAGGGCTACAATGAGCAGTTCTTC.

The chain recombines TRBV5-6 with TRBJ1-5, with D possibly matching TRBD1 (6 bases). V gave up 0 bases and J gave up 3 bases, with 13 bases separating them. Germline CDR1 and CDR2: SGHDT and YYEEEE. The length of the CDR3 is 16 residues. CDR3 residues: CASSLGAGAFNQPQHF. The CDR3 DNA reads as TGTGCCAGCAGCTTGGGGGCAGGGGCCTTCAATCAGCCCCAGCATTTT.

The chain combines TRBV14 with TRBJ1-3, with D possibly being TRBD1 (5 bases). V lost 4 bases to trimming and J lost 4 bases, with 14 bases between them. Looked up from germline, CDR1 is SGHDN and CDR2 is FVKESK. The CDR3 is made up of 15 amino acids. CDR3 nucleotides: TGTGCCAGCAGCCTTGAGGCAGGGCGAGGAAACACCATATATTTT. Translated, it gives CASSLEAGRGNTIYF. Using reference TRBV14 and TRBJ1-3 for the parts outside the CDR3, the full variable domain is EAGVTQFPSHSVIEKGQTVTLRCDPISGHDNLYWYRRVMGKEIKFLLHFVKESKQDESGMPNNRFLAERTGGTYSTLKVQPAELEDSGVYFCASSLEAGRGNTIYFGEGSWLTVV.

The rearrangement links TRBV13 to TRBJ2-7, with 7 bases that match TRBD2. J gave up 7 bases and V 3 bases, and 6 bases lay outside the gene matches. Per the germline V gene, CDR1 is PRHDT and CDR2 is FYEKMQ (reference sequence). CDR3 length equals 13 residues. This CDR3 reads CASSFAGVNEQYV. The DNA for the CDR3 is TGTGCCAGCAGCTTTGCGGGAGTCAATGAGCAGTACGTC.

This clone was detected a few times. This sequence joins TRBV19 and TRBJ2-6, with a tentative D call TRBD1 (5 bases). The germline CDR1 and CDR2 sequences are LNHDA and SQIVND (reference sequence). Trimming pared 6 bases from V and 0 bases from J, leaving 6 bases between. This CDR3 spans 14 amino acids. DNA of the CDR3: TGTGCCAGTAGACAGGTCTCTGGGGCCAACGTCCTGACTTTC. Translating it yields CASRQVSGANVLTF.

CDR3 sequence: CASRRDRDTGELFF. CDR3 DNA sequence: TGTGCCAGCAGAAGGGACAGGGACACCGGGGAGCTGTTTTTT. The chain has TRBV6-4 and TRBJ2-2; 9 positions agree with TRBD1. CDR3 size: 14 residues. V dropped 6 bases and J dropped 3; count of bases not matched to a gene: 2. Germline V gene sequence: CDR1 MRHNA, CDR2 SNTAGT.

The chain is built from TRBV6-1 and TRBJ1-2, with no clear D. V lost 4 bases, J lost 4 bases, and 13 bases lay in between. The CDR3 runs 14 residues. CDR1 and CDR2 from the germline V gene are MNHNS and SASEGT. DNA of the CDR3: TGTGCCAGCAGTGGCCTGCAGGTTTCCTATGGCTACACCTTC. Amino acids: CASSGLQVSYGYTF.

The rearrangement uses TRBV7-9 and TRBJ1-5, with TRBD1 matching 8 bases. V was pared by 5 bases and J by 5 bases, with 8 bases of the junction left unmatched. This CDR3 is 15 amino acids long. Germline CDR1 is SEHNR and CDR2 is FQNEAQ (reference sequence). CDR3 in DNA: TGTGCCAGCAGCCGGGGACAGGCCAACGATCAGCCCCAGCATTTT. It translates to CASSRGQANDQPQHF.

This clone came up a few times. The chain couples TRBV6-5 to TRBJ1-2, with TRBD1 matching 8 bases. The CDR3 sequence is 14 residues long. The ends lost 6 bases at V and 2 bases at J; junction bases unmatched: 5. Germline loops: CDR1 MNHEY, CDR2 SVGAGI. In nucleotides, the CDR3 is TGTGCCAGCAGAACGACAGGGGTCAACTATGGCTACACCTTC. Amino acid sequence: CASRTTGVNYGYTF.

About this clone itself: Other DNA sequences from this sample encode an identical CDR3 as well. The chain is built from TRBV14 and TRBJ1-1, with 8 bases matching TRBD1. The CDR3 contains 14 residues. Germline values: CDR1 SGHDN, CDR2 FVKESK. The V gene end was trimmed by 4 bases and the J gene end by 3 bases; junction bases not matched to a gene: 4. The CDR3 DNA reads TGTGCCAGCAGCCCGGACAGGGAAGACACTGAAGCTTTCTTT. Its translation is CASSPDREDTEAFF.

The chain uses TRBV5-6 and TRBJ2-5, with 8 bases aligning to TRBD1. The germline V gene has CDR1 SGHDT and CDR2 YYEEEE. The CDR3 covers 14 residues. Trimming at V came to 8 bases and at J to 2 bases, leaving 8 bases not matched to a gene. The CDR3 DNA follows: TGTGCCAGTGCCTGGACAGGGCAACAAGAGACCCAGTACTTC. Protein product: CASAWTGQQETQYF.

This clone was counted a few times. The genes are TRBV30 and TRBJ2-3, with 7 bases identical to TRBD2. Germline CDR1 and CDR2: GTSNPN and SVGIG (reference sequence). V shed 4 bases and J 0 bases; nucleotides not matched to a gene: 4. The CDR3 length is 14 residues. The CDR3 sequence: CAWTSGTSTDTQYF. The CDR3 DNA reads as TGTGCCTGGACTAGCGGCACTAGCACAGATACGCAGTATTTT.

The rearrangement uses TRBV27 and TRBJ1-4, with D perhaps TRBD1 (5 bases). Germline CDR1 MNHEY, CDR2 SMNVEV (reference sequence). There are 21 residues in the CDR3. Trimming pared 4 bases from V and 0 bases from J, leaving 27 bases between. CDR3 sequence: CASSSAPGTGVRDTTNEKLFF. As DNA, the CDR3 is TGTGCCAGCAGTTCCGCCCCGGGGACTGGGGTCAGGGATACAACTAATGAAAAACTGTTTTTT. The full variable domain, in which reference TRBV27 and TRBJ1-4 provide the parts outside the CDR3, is EAQVTQNPRYLITVTGKKLTVTCSQNMNHEYMSWYRQDPGLGLRQIYYSMNVEVTDKGDVPEGYKVSRKEKRNFPLILESPSPNQTSLYFCASSSAPGTGVRDTTNEKLFFGSGTQLSVL.

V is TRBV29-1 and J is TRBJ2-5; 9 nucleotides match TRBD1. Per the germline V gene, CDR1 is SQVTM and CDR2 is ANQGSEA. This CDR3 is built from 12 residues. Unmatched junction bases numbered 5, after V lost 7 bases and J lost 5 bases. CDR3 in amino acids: CSGNDRGETQYF. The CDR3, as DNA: TGCAGCGGGAACGACAGGGGGGAGACCCAGTACTTC.

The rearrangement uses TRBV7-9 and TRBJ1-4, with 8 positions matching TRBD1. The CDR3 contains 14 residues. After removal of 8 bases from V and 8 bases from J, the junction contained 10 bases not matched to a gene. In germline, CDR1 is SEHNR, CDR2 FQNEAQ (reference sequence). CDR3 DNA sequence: TGTGCCAGCGGACCAGGACAGGGTGGAGAAAAACTGTTTTTT. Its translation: CASGPGQGGEKLFF.

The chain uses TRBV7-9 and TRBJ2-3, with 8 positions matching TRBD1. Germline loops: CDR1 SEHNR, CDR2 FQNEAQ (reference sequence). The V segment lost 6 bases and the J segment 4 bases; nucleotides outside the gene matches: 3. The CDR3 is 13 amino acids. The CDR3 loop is CASRQGEADTQYF. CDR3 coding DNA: TGTGCCAGCAGACAGGGGGAGGCAGATACGCAGTATTTT.

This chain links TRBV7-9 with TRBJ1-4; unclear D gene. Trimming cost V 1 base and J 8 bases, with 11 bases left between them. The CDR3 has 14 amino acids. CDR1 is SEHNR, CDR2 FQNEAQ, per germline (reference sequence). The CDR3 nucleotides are TGTGCCAGCAGCTTAGACACCGGGAGGGAAAAACTGTTTTTT. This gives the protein CASSLDTGREKLFF.

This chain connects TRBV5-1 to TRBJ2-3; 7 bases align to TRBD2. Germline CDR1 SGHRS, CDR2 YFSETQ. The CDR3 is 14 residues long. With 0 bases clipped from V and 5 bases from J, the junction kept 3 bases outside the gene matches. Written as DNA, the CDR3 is TGCGCCAGCAGCTTGGGGAGGGAGGGAGATACGCAGTATTTT. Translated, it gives CASSLGREGDTQYF.

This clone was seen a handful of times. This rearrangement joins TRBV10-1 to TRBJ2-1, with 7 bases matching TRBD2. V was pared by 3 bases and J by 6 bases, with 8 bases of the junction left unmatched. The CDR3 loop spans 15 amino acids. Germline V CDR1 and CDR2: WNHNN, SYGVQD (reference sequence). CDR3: CASSDPGTTSNEQFF. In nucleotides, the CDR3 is TGCGCCAGCAGTGACCCCGGGACTACCTCCAATGAGCAGTTCTTC.